The 14 T cell receptor beta chains below were found in one sample sequenced in a study of cytomegalovirus exposure and HLA in healthy donors. This PCR relied on a set of 60 Vbeta primers and 13 Jbeta primers. Produced via immunoSEQ multiplex PCR; TCRdb's table is partial and in-frame only. Of approximately 140,000 clones listed, 73% are singletons. Source material: PBMCs. The origin of the receptors is a woman in her late teens or twenties in good health and CMV-seronegative.

The gene calls are TRBV7-3 and TRBJ2-3; 10 nucleotides line up with TRBD2. The CDR3 is 15 residues long. The germline V gene encodes CDR1 SGHTA and CDR2 FQGTGA. Losses at the gene ends were 4 bases for V and 4 bases for J; bases not matched to a gene: 5. DNA for the CDR3: TGTGCCAGCAGCTATGGAGCGGGGGGGCCAGATACGCAGTATTTT. Protein sequence: CASSYGAGGPDTQYF. Full variable domain (remainder filled in from reference TRBV7-3 and TRBJ2-3): GAGVSQTPSNKVTEKGKYVELRCDPISGHTALYWYRQSLGQGPEFLIYFQGTGAADDSGLPNDRFFAVRPEGSVSTLKIQRTERGDSAVYLCASSYGAGGPDTQYFGPGTRLTVL.

Note on this clone: The junction differs from germline at one of its ends, possibly a read error. The same CDR3 can be traced to other DNA sequences in this sample. This chain connects TRBV6-6 to TRBJ1-1, with TRBD1 as a possible D gene (5 bases). The CDR3 has 13 amino acids. Germline CDR1 MNHNY, CDR2 SVGAGI (reference sequence). Here the CDR3 DNA reads TGTGCCAGCACCAGGACACCGAACACTGAGGCTTTCTTT. This translates into CASTRTPNTEAFF.

This clone was recorded once. V usage is TRBV10-3 and J usage is TRBJ2-4; D is unresolved. The V gene's germline CDR1 is ENHRY and CDR2 SYGVKD. The CDR3 is 12 amino acids. The ends were cut back, 3 bases at V and 4 bases at J, with 4 bases in the middle. The CDR3 DNA is TGTGCCATCAGTGACCAAAAAAACATTCAGTACTTC. The encoded protein is CAISDQKNIQYF.

The genes are TRBV11-2 and TRBJ2-5; no clear D. Trimming stripped 2 bases from V and 5 bases from J, with 9 bases between. From germline, CDR1 is SGHAT and CDR2 FQNNGV. The CDR3 is 13 amino acids. CDR3: CASSLTGYETQYF. CDR3 DNA: TGTGCCAGCAGCTTAACGGGTTACGAGACCCAGTACTTC.

This clone occurred a few times. This chain connects TRBV25-1 to TRBJ2-5; 8 nucleotides agree with TRBD1. The CDR3 is 15 residues long. Germline V gene data show CDR1 as MGHDK and CDR2 as SYGVNS. With V trimmed by 3 bases and J by 7 bases, 10 bases remained unmatched. CDR3 protein: CASSDLGQGFGTQYF. The CDR3 DNA reads as TGTGCCAGCAGTGACCTCGGACAGGGTTTCGGGACCCAGTACTTC.

The rearrangement joins TRBV5-1 to TRBJ1-1; 8 bases line up with TRBD1. Germline lookup yields CDR1 SGHRS and CDR2 YFSETQ. The CDR3 covers 19 residues. V lost 1 base, J lost 1 base, and 15 bases stayed unmatched. CDR3 protein: CASSLSTAGGAWANTEAFF. For the CDR3, the DNA is TGCGCCAGCAGCTTGTCAACCGCAGGGGGCGCATGGGCGAACACTGAAGCTTTCTTT.

The rearrangement joins TRBV5-4 to TRBJ2-3, with D possibly TRBD1 on 6 matching bases. Germline V gene data show CDR1 as SGHNT and CDR2 as YYREEE (reference sequence). The CDR3 runs to 15 residues. Trimming left V 0 bases short and J 0 bases short, with 8 bases between. CDR3 nucleotide sequence: TGTGCCAGCAGCTTGGTGGGGGCTAGCACAGATACGCAGTATTTT. This translates into CASSLVGASTDTQYF.

This clone appeared a few times. The V gene is TRBV5-1, the J gene TRBJ2-1; 9 bases agree with TRBD1. This CDR3 has 17 amino acids. Germline lookup yields CDR1 SGHRS and CDR2 YFSETQ. V lost 4 bases and J lost 8; bases outside the gene matches: 16. CDR3: CASSPGTGTGYTDEQFF. The CDR3 region has the DNA TGCGCCAGCAGCCCTGGGACCGGGACAGGGTATACAGATGAGCAGTTCTTC. The variable domain in full, with the rest retrieved from reference TRBV5-1 and TRBJ2-1, is KAGVTQTPRYLIKTRGQQVTLSCSPISGHRSVSWYQQTPGQGLQFLFEYFSETQRNKGNFPGRFSGRQFSNSRSEMNVSTLELGDSALYLCASSPGTGTGYTDEQFFGPGTRLTVL.

This chain joins TRBV6-5 and TRBJ1-6, with TRBD1 matching over 8 bases. The CDR3 extends over 15 amino acids. J was trimmed by 7 bases and V by 5 bases; bases with no gene match: 7. CDR1 is MNHEY, CDR2 SVGAGI, per germline. CDR3 DNA: TGTGCCAGCAGTCCCCCGGACAGGGCAAATTCACCCCTCCACTTT. It translates to CASSPPDRANSPLHF.

The chain recombines TRBV4-2 with TRBJ2-1, with D perhaps TRBD1 (7 bases). Trimming left V 3 bases short and J 10 bases short, with 16 bases between. CDR1 and CDR2 (germline): LGHNA, YNFKEQ. The CDR3 length is 14 residues. The CDR3 nucleotides read TGTGCCAGCAGCCAGGTTTTCCAGGGGGGCGAGCAGTTCTTC. Amino acids: CASSQVFQGGEQFF.

This chain joins TRBV27 and TRBJ2-5, with D tentatively TRBD1 (6 bases). V was shortened by 5 bases and J by 2 bases, with 12 bases between the two germline ends. The V gene's germline CDR1 is MNHEY and CDR2 SMNVEV (reference sequence). This CDR3 is 14 amino acids long. CDR3 region: CASSAQGAQETQYF. The CDR3 coding sequence is TGTGCCAGCAGTGCACAGGGTGCACAAGAGACCCAGTACTTC.

This rearrangement joins TRBV19 to TRBJ1-5, with 7 bases aligning to TRBD1. The junction had 13 bases not matched to a gene; V was cut back by 11 bases and J by 3 bases. The CDR3 consists of 15 residues. Germline V gene data show CDR1 as LNHDA and CDR2 as SQIVND (reference sequence). CDR3 region: CAGGRDRVDNQPQHF. DNA of the CDR3: TGTGCCGGGGGCCGTGACAGGGTGGACAATCAGCCCCAGCATTTT. The full variable domain, with the rest looked up from reference TRBV19 and TRBJ1-5, is DGGITQSPKYLFRKEGQNVTLSCEQNLNHDAMYWYRQDPGQGLRLIYYSQIVNDFQKGDIAEGYSVSREKKESFPLTVTSAQKNPTAFYLCAGGRDRVDNQPQHFGDGTRLSIL.

The chain employs TRBV19 and TRBJ1-4; 8 bases map to TRBD1. V trimming: 5 bases; J trimming: 0 bases; junction bases outside the gene matches: 11. Per the germline V gene, CDR1 is LNHDA and CDR2 is SQIVND (reference sequence). CDR3 length: 18 residues. The CDR3 DNA reads as TGTGCCAGTAGTCCACCGACAGGGGCACTCGCAACTAATGAAAAACTGTTTTTT. Translating gives CASSPPTGALATNEKLFF.

The chain links TRBV13 to TRBJ2-3; D possibly corresponds to TRBD2 (6 bases). The CDR3 sequence is 15 residues long. V dropped 3 bases and J dropped 6 bases, with 16 bases sitting between them. CDR1 is PRHDT, CDR2 FYEKMQ, per germline (reference sequence). CDR3 bases: TGTGCCAGCAGCTTCCGGGACTCCCGCCGGGATACGCAGTATTTT. It encodes CASSFRDSRRDTQYF.